A single sample is the source of the 22 T cell receptor beta chains below, sequenced in a study of T cells in Graves' hyperthyroidism and ophthalmopathy. TCR beta CDR3 regions were amplified from RNA transcripts. The HTBI primer set drove a first-round RT-PCR of the TCR CDR3. One entry per CDR3 protein, called by TCRdb with MiXCR from the multiplex PCR reads. The table records 350,000 to 400,000 distinct CDR3 sequences, 19% of them present only once. Sequenced material: blood. These receptors all stem from a woman younger than 35 with Graves' hyperthyroidism.

This clonotype was counted many times. The chain is built from TRBV4-1 and TRBJ2-5, with 10 nucleotides matching TRBD1. From germline, CDR1 is MGHRA and CDR2 YSYEKL. CDR3 length: 15 amino acids. With 3 bases clipped from V and 3 bases from J, the junction kept 4 bases outside the gene matches. DNA for the CDR3: TGCGCCAGCAGCCATCCCGGGACAGGGGAAGAGACCCAGTACTTC. Its protein is CASSHPGTGEETQYF.

The chain has TRBV6-1 and TRBJ2-7, with 9 bases fitting TRBD2. The junction had 5 bases not matched to a gene; V was cut back by 5 bases and J by 6 bases. Per germline, CDR1 MNHNS and CDR2 SASEGT. The CDR3 sequence is 13 residues long. For the CDR3, the DNA is TGTGCCAGCAGTCCGGGACTAGCAAGCGAGCAGTACTTC. Its translation is CASSPGLASEQYF.

This clonotype appeared many times. The chain couples TRBV6-4 to TRBJ2-2; weak D call: TRBD2 (6 bases). The CDR3 spans 17 residues. CDR1 and CDR2 from the germline V gene are MRHNA and SNTAGT. V lost 7 bases to trimming and J lost 6 bases, with 24 bases between them. CDR3 loop: CASTEPDYSSHAGELFF. CDR3 nucleotide sequence: TGTGCCAGCACGGAACCGGACTACTCCTCGCACGCCGGGGAGCTGTTTTTT.

This clonotype was found many times. This chain connects TRBV5-1 to TRBJ2-4, with a tentative D call TRBD2 (6 bases). V gave up 0 bases and J gave up 6 bases, with 10 bases separating them. CDR1 SGHRS and CDR2 YFSETQ come from the germline V gene. This CDR3 comprises 14 residues. CDR3 in amino acids: CASSLGREVNIQYF. The CDR3 DNA sequence: TGCGCCAGCAGCTTGGGCAGGGAGGTAAACATTCAGTACTTC.

This clonotype was observed a few times. The final CDR3 position lacks the conserved phenylalanine or tryptophan, pointing to a likely read error. This chain uses TRBV4-1 with TRBJ1-1; tentatively, D is TRBD1 (6 bases). CDR1 and CDR2 from the germline V gene are MGHRA and YSYEKL. The CDR3 consists of 13 residues. V gave up 4 bases and J gave up 3 bases, with 9 bases separating them. CDR3 protein: CASSPEGDTEAFS. For the CDR3, the DNA is TGCGCCAGCAGCCCGGAGGGGGACACTGAAGCTTTCTCT.

This clonotype was found many times. The chain is built from TRBV2 and TRBJ2-7; D is perhaps TRBD1 (5 bases). The V gene's germline CDR1 is SNHLY and CDR2 FYNNEI. This CDR3 is built from 13 residues. Trimming pared 7 bases from V and 4 bases from J, leaving 14 bases between. CDR3 DNA sequence: TGTGCCAGCACCCTGGACATCGGGTACGAGCAGTACTTC. This gives the protein CASTLDIGYEQYF.

The rearrangement uses TRBV6-5 and TRBJ1-1; 7 positions agree with TRBD1. Trimming removed 5 bases from V and 8 bases from J; junction bases left unmatched: 5. The CDR3 consists of 12 residues. The germline V gene encodes CDR1 MNHEY and CDR2 SVGAGI. The CDR3 here is CASSHRGEEAFF. The CDR3 DNA is TGTGCCAGCAGTCACAGGGGCGAAGAAGCTTTCTTT.

This clonotype was seen many times. The CDR3 coding sequence is TGTGCCAGCTCAACCGGGACTTCAAGCTCCTACGAGCAGTACTTC. It encodes CASSTGTSSSYEQYF. The chain couples TRBV18 to TRBJ2-7, with D maybe TRBD2 (6 bases). Germline CDR1 KGHSH, CDR2 LQKENI. The V end was cut by 5 bases, the J end by 0 bases, with 14 bases between. The CDR3 is made up of 15 amino acids.

This clonotype was recorded at least ten times. The genes are TRBV10-2 and TRBJ1-2; the D gene is possibly TRBD1 (6 bases). The length of the CDR3 is 13 residues. Germline CDR1 reads WSHSY; CDR2 reads SAAADI. With 0 bases removed from V and 6 bases from J, the gap between germline ends came to 8 bases. CDR3 nucleotide sequence: TGCGCCAGCAGTGAGTCGACAGGAGATGGCTACACCTTC. It specifies CASSESTGDGYTF.

This clonotype was observed many times. The gene calls are TRBV12-3 or TRBV12-4 and TRBJ1-2, with D maybe TRBD1 (5 bases). Trimming removed 4 bases from V and 1 base from J, with 10 bases in between. There are 14 residues in the CDR3. The CDR3 here is CASSYRGSNYGYTF. DNA of the CDR3: TGTGCCAGCAGTTATCGGGGGAGTAACTATGGCTACACCTTC.

Notes on this clonotype: A read error may be the cause here, since a much bigger clone is one base away. The J gene is TRBJ2-2, the V gene TRBV30, with D maybe TRBD2 (5 bases). Germline-derived CDR1 and CDR2 are GTSNPN and SVGIG (reference sequence). The CDR3 consists of 12 residues. The CDR3 here is CAWSTQTGELCF. CDR3 coding DNA: TGTGCCTGGAGTACCCAGACCGGGGAGCTGTGTTTT.

This clonotype showed up many times. The rearrangement uses TRBV24-1 and TRBJ2-2; D may match TRBD1 or TRBD2 (5 bases each). This CDR3 spans 13 amino acids. Trimming stripped 8 bases from V and 4 bases from J, with 10 bases between. Per the germline V gene, CDR1 is KGHDR and CDR2 is SFDVKD. CDR3 DNA: TGTGCCACCACCCCTGGGGGCACCGGGGAGCTGTTTTTT. It encodes CATTPGGTGELFF.

At least ten counts were recorded for this clonotype. V gene TRBV5-1 combines with J gene TRBJ1-1, with D unresolved. Germline V gene data show CDR1 as SGHRS and CDR2 as YFSETQ. Trimming took 0 bases from V and 3 from J, leaving 12 bases between them. The CDR3 is 15 amino acids. CDR3 nucleotides: TGCGCCAGCAGCTTGGATCCGGTGGCGGACACTGAAGCTTTCTTT. Translated: CASSLDPVADTEAFF.

The chain carries TRBV18 and TRBJ2-5, with D perhaps TRBD1 or TRBD2 (5 bases each). Per germline, CDR1 KGHSH and CDR2 LQKENI. The CDR3 has 18 residues. Trimming removed 5 bases at V and 5 bases at J, with 27 bases between. The CDR3 nucleotides are TGTGCCAGCTCATCACAGGAGGCAATCGAGGTGCCCTGGGAGACCCAGTACTTC. It is translated as CASSSQEAIEVPWETQYF.

This clonotype has a count of ten or more. The rearrangement joins TRBV6-1 to TRBJ1-5, with D uncertain. Between the trimmed V and J ends, which lost 0 bases and 5 bases, there was a span of 14 bases. This CDR3 spans 16 amino acids. CDR1 MNHNS and CDR2 SASEGT come from the germline V gene. The CDR3 loop is CASSEAFTGKHQPQHF. In DNA form, the CDR3 reads TGTGCCAGCAGTGAAGCGTTTACGGGGAAGCATCAGCCCCAGCATTTT.

J is TRBJ1-2 and V is TRBV4-2; 8 nucleotides agree with TRBD1. The CDR3 has 16 residues. Germline trimming cut 0 bases from V and 1 base from J; bases unmatched to any gene: 4. The germline CDR1 and CDR2 sequences are LGHNA and YNFKEQ. The CDR3 DNA is TGTGCCAGCAGCCAAGAGACAGGGGCCCTTAACTATGGCTACACCTTC. This encodes CASSQETGALNYGYTF.

The rearrangement uses TRBV6-1 and TRBJ1-5; TRBD1 agrees at 7 bases. V lost 5 bases and J lost 0; bases outside the gene matches: 7. CDR1 is MNHNS, CDR2 SASEGT, per germline. The CDR3 runs to 16 residues. The DNA for the CDR3 is TGTGCCAGCAGTCCGACAGGGTTGGCTAGCAATCAGCCCCAGCATTTT. Protein: CASSPTGLASNQPQHF.

This clonotype was seen many times. The chain uses TRBV2 and TRBJ1-3; D perhaps matches TRBD1 (5 bases). V gave up 3 bases and J gave up 4 bases, with 16 bases separating them. The CDR3 extends over 16 amino acids. The germline gives CDR1 SNHLY, CDR2 FYNNEI. The CDR3 loop is CASSDPGEVPGNTIYF. DNA of the CDR3: TGTGCCAGCAGTGACCCGGGGGAGGTGCCCGGAAACACCATATATTTT. The full variable domain, with the rest looked up from reference TRBV2 and TRBJ1-3, is EPEVTQTPSHQVTQMGQEVILRCVPISNHLYFYWYRQILGQKVEFLVSFYNNEISEKSEIFDDQFSVERPDGSNFTLKIRSTKLEDSAMYFCASSDPGEVPGNTIYFGEGSWLTVV.

This chain links TRBV12-3 or TRBV12-4 with TRBJ1-1; TRBD1 is a possible D gene (6 bases). This CDR3 region has 19 residues. Trimming removed 4 bases from V and 2 bases from J, with 26 bases in between. CDR3 nucleotide sequence: TGTGCCAGCAGTTCGAACGGACCCCTTACAGGGTTGTCCAACACTGAAGCTTTCTTT. Translation: CASSSNGPLTGLSNTEAFF.

This clonotype came up many times. The chain recombines TRBV6-1 with TRBJ1-3; D call uncertain. Germline V gene lookup returns CDR1 MNHNS and CDR2 SASEGT. The V gene lost 2 bases and the J gene lost 6 bases, with 2 bases spanning the gap. The CDR3 has 11 amino acids. Written as DNA, the CDR3 is TGTGCCAGCAGTGAACCAAACACCATATATTTT. Translating gives CASSEPNTIYF.

This clonotype was picked up many times. The chain is built from TRBV7-3 and TRBJ2-5, with D perhaps being TRBD1 or TRBD2 (6 bases each). Trimming took 5 bases from V and 9 from J, leaving 16 bases between them. Looked up from germline, CDR1 is SGHTA and CDR2 is FQGTGA. The CDR3 runs to 13 residues. DNA of the CDR3: TGTGCCAGCAGCCTAATTACAGGGACTCCCCAGTACTTC. Translation: CASSLITGTPQYF.

This clonotype was seen a single time. J is TRBJ1-2 and V is TRBV6-1; D may be TRBD1 (6 bases). V lost 2 bases and J 4 bases, leaving 14 bases between the germline ends. Per the germline V gene, CDR1 is MNHNS and CDR2 is SASEGT. The CDR3 totals 15 residues. The CDR3 spells CASSELTGRSYGYTF. CDR3 sequence (DNA): TGTGCCAGCAGTGAACTAACAGGGAGAAGCTATGGCTACACCTTC.